This T cell receptor beta chain was identified during a study of identical twins. Study findings and constraints: Without tracking the same donors, conclusions rested on cross-sectional statistical analysis. Out-of-frame alpha sequences shared by twins showed excess low generation probability. Fewer insertions characterized abundant cord blood beta clonotypes, whereas memory repertoires showed none.

This clonotype was found many times. The antigen remains unidentified. CDR1 and CDR2 (germline): SGHTA, FQGNSA. The V and J ends lost 3 bases and 3 bases respectively, with 2 bases between them. The CDR3 contains 12 residues. It was template switching that added a universal primer site, and there were unique molecular identifiers on the cDNA. TCRdb reprocessed the 5' RACE reads with MiXCR, giving one entry per CDR3 protein. The profile shows roughly 690,000 distinct CDR3 sequences, roughly 6% of them singletons. The chain employs TRBV7-2 and TRBJ2-2, with unresolved D. The sample consisted of naive T cells sorted from blood. The receptor's source is a man aged 18-30 years in good health. The CDR3 sequence is CASSFHTGELFF. In nucleotides, the CDR3 is TGTGCCAGCAGCTTTCACACCGGGGAGCTGTTTTTT. The full variable domain, with the rest looked up from reference TRBV7-2 and TRBJ2-2, is GAGVSQSPSNKVTEKGKDVELRCDPISGHTALYWYRQSLGQGLEFLIYFQGNSAPDKSGLPSDRFSAERTGGSVSTLTIQRTQQEDSAVYLCASSFHTGELFFGEGSRLTVL.